These 25 T cell receptor beta chains share one sample of origin, sequenced in a study of shared clonotypes between healthy human individuals. Repertoires were generated with immunoSEQ multiplex PCR, while TCRdb's copy carries only in-frame clones and drops some. Of about 2,500,000 clones listed, about 92% were seen once; the top ten hold roughly 0.15%. The sequencing sample was made of naive CD4+ T cells sorted from blood. Sample subset: CD45RA+ positively selected. The receptors were sampled from a man aged 18 to 30 in good health.

The chain links TRBV6-5 to TRBJ2-7, with 9 nucleotides matching TRBD1. The CDR3 is 15 amino acids. The junction had 8 bases not matched to a gene; V was cut back by 6 bases and J by 2 bases. Germline values: CDR1 MNHEY, CDR2 SVGAGI. This chain's CDR3 is CASRAGTGFPYEQYF. For the CDR3, the DNA is TGTGCCAGCAGGGCCGGGACAGGGTTTCCCTACGAGCAGTACTTC.

This chain connects TRBV25-1 to TRBJ2-5; D gene unclear. Trimming shortened V by 2 bases and J by 5 bases, and 9 bases separated the two germline ends. Germline assignment: CDR1 MGHDK and CDR2 SYGVNS. The length of the CDR3 is 13 residues. This CDR3 is CASSEGPVETQYF. CDR3 in DNA: TGTGCCAGCAGTGAAGGGCCAGTCGAGACCCAGTACTTC.

The chain couples TRBV6-6 to TRBJ2-1; D gene unclear. The ends were cut back, 6 bases at V and 9 bases at J, with 9 bases in the middle. The germline gives CDR1 MNHNY, CDR2 SVGAGI (reference sequence). The CDR3 is 11 amino acids. The CDR3 sequence is CASSPLAEQFF. CDR3 nucleotide sequence: TGTGCCAGCAGCCCCCTTGCTGAGCAGTTCTTC.

The chain recombines TRBV6-1 with TRBJ2-7; TRBD1 matches at 7 bases. CDR1 and CDR2 (germline): MNHNS, SASEGT. With V trimmed by 3 bases and J by 7 bases, 9 bases remained unmatched. This CDR3 has 14 amino acids. CDR3 nucleotide sequence: TGTGCCAGCAGTGACGATGACAGGGTGGGGGAGCAGTACTTC. Encoded protein: CASSDDDRVGEQYF.

This chain joins TRBV6-5 and TRBJ1-2, with D perhaps TRBD1 (6 bases). This CDR3 spans 13 amino acids. CDR1 is MNHEY, CDR2 SVGAGI, per germline. Trimming pared 6 bases from V and 4 bases from J, leaving 12 bases between. CDR3 protein: CASSRGGLYGYTF. In DNA form, the CDR3 reads TGTGCCAGCAGCCGGGGGGGGCTCTATGGCTACACCTTC.

The CDR3 coding sequence is TGTGCCAGCTCACCCACAGGGACCTATGCACCCCTCCACTTT. Translating it yields CASSPTGTYAPLHF. The chain is built from TRBV18 and TRBJ1-6; TRBD1 might be the D (6 bases). Trimming stripped 3 bases from V and 11 bases from J, with 14 bases between. CDR3 length: 14 amino acids. CDR1 and CDR2 (germline): KGHSH, LQKENI.

In its sample, this clone was seen a few times. This sample also contains other DNA sequences that code for the same CDR3. V is TRBV30 and J is TRBJ1-1; D uncertain. The V end lost 0 bases, the J end lost 1 base, and 6 bases lay between the germline ends. The CDR3 extends over 13 amino acids. CDR1 is GTSNPN, CDR2 SVGIG, per germline (reference sequence). CDR3 in amino acids: CAWSVLRNTEAFF. CDR3 nucleotides: TGTGCCTGGAGTGTACTTAGGAACACTGAAGCTTTCTTT.

The CDR3 DNA follows: TGTGCCAGCAGCGGGGCCTCCTACGAGCAGTACTTC. Its translation is CASSGASYEQYF. The genes are TRBV6-6 and TRBJ2-7; TRBD1 or TRBD2 may be the D gene (5 bases each). The CDR3 extends over 12 amino acids. Germline lookup yields CDR1 MNHNY and CDR2 SVGAGI (reference sequence). Trimming took 6 bases from V and 0 from J, leaving 6 bases between them.

V gene TRBV30 combines with J gene TRBJ1-4; D not resolved. There are 20 residues in the CDR3. V shed 4 bases and J shed 0 bases, with 27 bases lying between them. Germline-derived CDR1 and CDR2 are GTSNPN and SVGIG (reference sequence). CDR3 bases: TGTGCCTGGAATTACAATTACTTTATGGGGTCGGCCGCAACTAATGAAAAACTGTTTTTT. It is translated as CAWNYNYFMGSAATNEKLFF.

The V call is TRBV5-1, the J call TRBJ2-5, with 10 bases fitting TRBD2. Germline V gene lookup returns CDR1 SGHRS and CDR2 YFSETQ. J lost 4 bases, V lost 0 bases, and 9 bases had no gene match. The CDR3 is made up of 17 amino acids. Here the CDR3 reads CASSLGLAGVGGETQYF. CDR3 in DNA: TGCGCCAGCAGCTTGGGACTAGCGGGCGTCGGTGGAGAGACCCAGTACTTC.

Points on this clone: A read error may be the cause here, since a much bigger clone is one base away. This specimen includes other DNA sequences encoding the same CDR3. This CDR3 reads CASSFAGNTEAFF. The CDR3 region has the DNA TGTGCCAGCAGCTTCGCAGGGAACACTGAAGCTTTCTTT. The chain combines TRBV7-9 with TRBJ1-1, with no clear D. Germline loops: CDR1 SEHNR, CDR2 FQNEAQ (reference sequence). V shed 3 bases and J shed 1 base, with 6 bases lying between them. This CDR3 region has 13 residues.

This chain links TRBV19 with TRBJ2-1, with D hard to call. The CDR3 extends over 12 amino acids. Trimming stripped 3 bases from V and 4 bases from J, with 4 bases between. Germline loops: CDR1 LNHDA, CDR2 SQIVND (reference sequence). The CDR3 loop is CASSIFYNEQFF. The CDR3, as DNA: TGTGCCAGTAGTATCTTTTACAATGAGCAGTTCTTC.

This chain joins TRBV6-1 and TRBJ1-1; 7 bases fit TRBD1. This CDR3 has 14 amino acids. After removal of 7 bases from V and 5 bases from J, the junction contained 10 bases not matched to a gene. CDR1 is MNHNS and CDR2 is SASEGT in the germline V gene. The DNA for the CDR3 is TGTGCCAGCATCCGCGACAGGGCCGTGACTGAAGCTTTCTTT. This sequence encodes CASIRDRAVTEAFF.

The genes are TRBV29-1 and TRBJ2-7; perhaps TRBD1 as D (6 bases). The CDR3 spans 11 residues. CDR1 SQVTM and CDR2 ANQGSEA come from the germline V gene. V lost 5 bases, J lost 7 bases, and 12 bases lay in between. CDR3 region: CSVYRVGEQYF. The CDR3 coding sequence is TGCAGCGTTTACAGGGTTGGGGAGCAGTACTTC.

The CDR3 DNA reads TGTGCCAGCAGCTTAATTAGCGGGAGGGCCGATGAGCAGTTCTTC. Translated, it gives CASSLISGRADEQFF. The V and J genes are TRBV7-2 and TRBJ2-1; the match to TRBD2 covers 11 bases. CDR1 is SGHTA and CDR2 is FQGNSA in the germline V gene. This CDR3 region has 15 residues. Trimming removed 2 bases from V and 8 bases from J; junction bases left unmatched: 5.

The J gene is TRBJ2-7, the V gene TRBV6-1, with D unresolved. Trimming took 0 bases from V and 3 from J, leaving 9 bases between them. The CDR3 loop spans 14 amino acids. Germline CDR1 MNHNS, CDR2 SASEGT. CDR3 region: CASSEAPHYYEQYF. The CDR3 DNA reads TGTGCCAGCAGTGAAGCCCCCCATTACTACGAGCAGTACTTC.

The chain joins TRBV6-1 to TRBJ2-7, with TRBD2 matching over 13 bases. Germline trimming cut 6 bases from V and 2 bases from J; bases unmatched to any gene: 4. CDR1 is MNHNS and CDR2 is SASEGT in the germline V gene. The CDR3 has 15 amino acids. DNA of the CDR3: TGTGCCAGCAGAGGGACTAGCGGGGCTACCTACGAGCAGTACTTC. Its translation is CASRGTSGATYEQYF.

As concerns this clone: In the same sample, other DNA sequences code for this CDR3. The rearrangement uses TRBV5-1 and TRBJ2-5, with TRBD2 matching 9 bases. The CDR3 is 15 residues long. Germline CDR1 reads SGHRS; CDR2 reads YFSETQ. V shed 4 bases and J 0 bases; nucleotides not matched to a gene: 4. Here the CDR3 DNA reads TGCGCCAGCAGCGGGCTAGCGGGGAACCAAGAGACCCAGTACTTC. It yields the protein CASSGLAGNQETQYF. The complete variable domain, with remaining parts taken from reference TRBV5-1 and TRBJ2-5, reads KAGVTQTPRYLIKTRGQQVTLSCSPISGHRSVSWYQQTPGQGLQFLFEYFSETQRNKGNFPGRFSGRQFSNSRSEMNVSTLELGDSALYLCASSGLAGNQETQYFGPGTRLLVL.

The chain couples TRBV5-4 to TRBJ2-2; D could derive from TRBD1 or TRBD2 (5 bases each). The germline gives CDR1 SGHNT, CDR2 YYREEE (reference sequence). Trimming took off 0 bases at V and 3 bases at J, with 6 bases between the two ends. The CDR3 totals 14 residues. The chain's CDR3 is CASSLEGHTGELFF. For the CDR3, the DNA is TGTGCCAGCAGCTTGGAGGGACACACCGGGGAGCTGTTTTTT.

The rearrangement links TRBV5-4 to TRBJ2-1; 10 bases agree with TRBD1. Trimming cost V 4 bases and J 12 bases; bases outside gene matches: 4. This CDR3 comprises 12 residues. CDR1 is SGHNT, CDR2 YYREEE, per germline (reference sequence). CDR3 loop: CASSGDRGRQFF. The CDR3 bases are TGTGCCAGCAGCGGGGACAGGGGAAGGCAGTTCTTC.

This clone has only a few counts. The chain recombines TRBV7-2 with TRBJ1-2; 7 nucleotides line up with TRBD1. The CDR3 length is 13 residues. CDR1 SGHTA and CDR2 FQGNSA come from the germline V gene. The junction had 6 bases not matched to a gene; V was cut back by 5 bases and J by 6 bases. Here the CDR3 DNA reads TGTGCCAGCAGCCCTCAACAGGGGAATGGCTACACCTTC. As protein: CASSPQQGNGYTF.

This chain links TRBV25-1 with TRBJ2-3, with D possibly TRBD1 on 6 matching bases. Germline assignment: CDR1 MGHDK and CDR2 SYGVNS. With 4 bases removed from V and 6 bases from J, the gap between germline ends came to 17 bases. CDR3 size: 15 residues. The CDR3 is CASSGGGARSDTQYF. CDR3 nucleotides: TGTGCCAGCAGTGGTGGGGGCGCGAGATCGGATACGCAGTATTTT. The whole variable domain, filled in from reference TRBV25-1 and TRBJ2-3, reads EADIYQTPRYLVIGTGKKITLECSQTMGHDKMYWYQQDPGMELHLIHYSYGVNSTEKGDLSSESTVSRIRTEHFPLTLESARPSHTSQYLCASSGGGARSDTQYFGPGTRLTVL.

This rearrangement joins TRBV30 to TRBJ2-6; 7 bases are shared with TRBD1. The V gene's germline CDR1 is GTSNPN and CDR2 SVGIG (reference sequence). The CDR3 loop spans 15 amino acids. With V trimmed by 2 bases and J by 2 bases, 3 bases remained unmatched. The CDR3 bases are TGTGCCTGGAGTATACAGGGGACTGGGGCCAACGTCCTGACTTTC. Its translation: CAWSIQGTGANVLTF.

DNA for the CDR3: TGTGCCAGCAGCGCGGGAGGGACCAACTCTGGAAACACCATATATTTT. It yields the protein CASSAGGTNSGNTIYF. The V call is TRBV9, the J call TRBJ1-3, with a tentative D call TRBD1 (5 bases). Trimming stripped 3 bases from V and 0 bases from J, with 13 bases between. The CDR3 contains 16 residues. Germline CDR1 and CDR2: SGDLS and YYNGEE.

The chain is built from TRBV6-5 and TRBJ2-1; TRBD1 agrees at 7 bases. Germline V gives CDR1 MNHEY, CDR2 SVGAGI. This CDR3 has 15 amino acids. The J segment lost 0 bases and the V segment lost 7 bases, leaving 6 bases of the junction unmatched. Here the CDR3 reads CASTKQGSSYNEQFF. DNA for the CDR3: TGTGCCAGCACCAAACAGGGGAGCTCCTACAATGAGCAGTTCTTC.